The T cell receptor beta chain described here comes from a study of T cell responses to AZD1222 COVID-19 vaccine. Study observations and caveats: Vaccine-associated CD4 TCRs ranged over spike, dominating at 160-218 and 743-854. White British donors predominated, females outnumbered males, and clonal diversity was possibly underestimated.

For this clone: Its specificity is not known.

The CDR3 length is 14 residues. Germline V CDR1 and CDR2: LNHDA, SQIVND (reference sequence). Trimming took 7 bases from V and 4 from J, leaving 14 bases between them. Here immunoSEQ multiplex PCR was the method, and the copy in TCRdb shows in-frame clones only, minus some. The sample has around 180,000 clones; around 93% are singletons. The chain recombines TRBV19 with TRBJ1-5, with D possibly TRBD1 on 5 matching bases. This TCR was sampled from an adult in good health. Material: peripheral blood, obtained on day 0 of AZD1222 vaccination. DNA of the CDR3: TGTGCCAGTACCCACCCCCAGGGAAATCAGCCCCAGCATTTT. It encodes CASTHPQGNQPQHF.